This note documents a single TCR beta chain sequence. This specimen comes from a study of blood T cell repertoires in COVID-19. About the study: T cells, B-cell-depleted T cells, or PBMCs provided the cDNA or gDNA that served as material.

While infection was still active, Seattle patients were enrolled and then followed longitudinally. As handled by the study authors: How many nucleated cells were present was estimated from reference gene primer amplification. Sequencing used immunoSEQ multiplex PCR; TCRdb keeps in-frame clones, though not all of them. That table gives V, J and clone size, and the DNA gave D and trimming. This table has roughly 110,000 clones, about three quarters appearing once. V lost 8 bases, J lost 7 bases, and 9 bases lay in between. CDR3 length equals 11 residues. CDR1 and CDR2 (germline): SNHLY, FYNNEI. Sequenced sample: peripheral blood. The rearrangement uses TRBV2 and TRBJ1-5; weak D call: TRBD1 (5 bases). The clonotype comes from a man older than 75 with COVID-19, enrolled during active disease. The CDR3 nucleotides are TGTGCCAGCGGACGGGGGCAGCCCCAGCATTTT. As protein: CASGRGQPQHF.